This entry features one TCR beta chain sequence. Antigen: not known. The sample originates from a study of T cell repertoires in ileal Crohn's disease. Per the germline V gene, CDR1 is SQVTM and CDR2 is ANQGSEA. This CDR3 region has 11 residues. V lost 6 bases and J 8 bases, leaving 13 bases between the germline ends. The time point is: inflamed ileum from the surgical specimen. Study conclusions and caveats: Endoscopic recurrence occurred in every patient whose clonality exceeded 26.8%.

TCRdb's table, derived via immunoSEQ multiplex PCR, lists solely in-frame clones and lacks some. The data show roughly 16,000 clones, approximately 92% seen once. The sequencing sample was made of ileal tissue. The chain carries TRBV29-1 and TRBJ1-1, with D unresolved. This receptor was identified in an adult with Crohn's disease. This CDR3 reads CSVVMFYEAFF. CDR3 DNA: TGCAGCGTCGTCATGTTTTACGAAGCTTTCTTT.